The 11 T cell receptor beta chains given below trace back to one sample, sequenced in a study of glioma-infiltrating T cells. Amplification of TCR alpha and beta CDR3 regions from RNA used iRepertoire nested multiplex PCR. TCRdb redid the calling of the multiplex PCR reads with MiXCR, one entry per CDR3 protein. The data contain some 93,000 distinct CDR3 sequences, 35% to 50% of them seen just once; the ten biggest clones take up around two fifths. Sequenced input: glioma tissue, nonneoplastic brain tissue, or PBMCs (not recorded which). These receptors were obtained from a human donor with low-grade glioma or glioblastoma, undergoing nonglioma brain surgery, or in good health (not recorded which).

This clonotype occurred once. With a much larger clone just one base away, this may be a read error. The gene calls are TRBV5-1 and TRBJ1-3; a possible D gene is TRBD1 (5 bases). The CDR3 runs to 17 residues. Germline values: CDR1 SGHRS, CDR2 YFSETQ. V lost 3 bases to trimming and J lost 2 bases, with 18 bases between them. CDR3 nucleotide sequence: TGCGCCAGCAGCTCCGAGGGGAGCTTGGAGCCTGGAAACACCATATATTTT. This gives the protein CASSSEGSLEPGNTIYF.

The table lists this clonotype with many counts. The rearrangement links TRBV10-3 to TRBJ2-7, with a tentative D call TRBD2 (5 bases). Trimming stripped 10 bases from V and 3 bases from J, with 19 bases between. This CDR3 is built from 14 residues. CDR1 is ENHRY, CDR2 SYGVKD, per germline. The CDR3, as DNA: TGTGCCACTCGATTCCACGACGGGGACTACGAGCAGTACTTC. Its translation is CATRFHDGDYEQYF.

Comment on this clonotype: This may be a read error: a much more frequent sequence differs by one nucleotide. The chain carries TRBV19 and TRBJ2-1; 8 nucleotides agree with TRBD1. Germline assignment: CDR1 LNHDA and CDR2 SQIVND (reference sequence). J gave up 4 bases and V 4 bases, and 6 bases lay outside the gene matches. The CDR3 runs 15 residues. CDR3 nucleotide sequence: TGTGCCAGTAGTAAGGGACAGGTCCTTTACAATGAGCAGTTCTTC. Its translation: CASSKGQVLYNEQFF.

This clonotype was detected ten times or more. The chain carries TRBV12-5 and TRBJ2-7; 8 bases match TRBD1. Germline V gene data show CDR1 as LGHNT and CDR2 as FRNRAP. The CDR3 runs to 15 residues. V gave up 4 bases and J gave up 6 bases; unmatched junction bases: 11. The CDR3 DNA sequence: TGTGCTAGTGGTTGGCCGGACAGGGCCCTCGGCGAGCAGTACTTC. Translation: CASGWPDRALGEQYF.

This clonotype was counted at least ten times. V is TRBV3-1 and J is TRBJ2-1, with 7 positions matching TRBD1. In germline, CDR1 is LGHDT, CDR2 YNNKEL (reference sequence). This CDR3 spans 14 amino acids. V shed 5 bases and J 6 bases; nucleotides not matched to a gene: 7. CDR3 DNA sequence: TGTGCCAGCAGCGAAAGGGGACAGCGCAATGAGCAGTTCTTC. This encodes CASSERGQRNEQFF.

This clonotype was recorded at least ten times. The chain recombines TRBV6-6 with TRBJ1-6, with TRBD1 matching 10 bases. CDR1 and CDR2 from the germline V gene are MNHNY and SVGAGI (reference sequence). The CDR3 sequence is 18 residues long. The ends lost 2 bases at V and 4 bases at J; junction bases unmatched: 8. CDR3: CASSYHDRGRPYNSPLHF. In DNA, the CDR3 is TGTGCCAGCAGTTACCATGACAGGGGGCGACCTTATAATTCACCCCTCCACTTT.

As concerns this clonotype: Relative to the germline gene, one junction end is altered; a read error may explain this. The rearrangement joins TRBV6-2 or TRBV6-3 to TRBJ1-2; no definite D call. The germline gives CDR1 MNHEY, CDR2 SVGEGT. There are 13 residues in the CDR3. The CDR3 loop reads CATSNARSDGYTF. The CDR3 nucleotides are TGTGCCACCAGTAATGCGCGATCCGATGGCTACACCTTC.

The sample holds many counts of this clonotype. The rearrangement links TRBV29-1 to TRBJ2-5; D may be TRBD2 (6 bases). V gave up 4 bases and J gave up 4 bases, with 7 bases separating them. This CDR3 has 11 amino acids. Germline CDR1 SQVTM, CDR2 ANQGSEA. The CDR3 is CSVGAGETQYF. Here the CDR3 DNA reads TGCAGCGTTGGAGCGGGAGAGACCCAGTACTTC.

This clonotype was recorded at least ten times. V usage is TRBV19 and J usage is TRBJ2-1; D not resolved. The ends were cut back, 5 bases at V and 0 bases at J, with 8 bases in the middle. The CDR3 sequence is 14 residues long. The germline V gene has CDR1 LNHDA and CDR2 SQIVND (reference sequence). The CDR3 nucleotides read TGTGCCAGTAGTCGGCTAGACTCCTACAATGAGCAGTTCTTC. Its protein product is CASSRLDSYNEQFF.

This clonotype was counted ten times or more. CDR3 sequence (DNA): TGTGCCAGCAGTCAATATACTGATTCCTACAATGAGCAGTTCTTC. Protein product: CASSQYTDSYNEQFF. V gene TRBV27 combines with J gene TRBJ2-1, with unresolved D. V was pared by 5 bases and J by 1 base, with 12 bases between. The length of the CDR3 is 15 residues. Germline lookup yields CDR1 MNHEY and CDR2 SMNVEV (reference sequence).

Many counts were recorded for this clonotype. The CDR3 DNA is TGTGCCAGCAGTGATTCGACGGTGAACTATGGCTACACCTTC. Encoded protein: CASSDSTVNYGYTF. The chain uses TRBV2 and TRBJ1-2; D is unresolved. This CDR3 is 14 amino acids long. Germline lookup yields CDR1 SNHLY and CDR2 FYNNEI. V was shortened by 3 bases and J by 2 bases, with 10 bases between the two germline ends.